What follows are 26 T cell receptor beta chains derived from one specimen sequenced in a study of ipilimumab plus nivolumab after autologous stem cell transplantation. Clones were read by immunoSEQ multiplex PCR, and TCRdb kept only the in-frame ones, dropping some. This sample has some 15,000 clones; 75% to 90% occur once, and the top ten carry approximately 20%. Source: PBMCs, taken in a trial of ipilimumab plus nivolumab as post-transplant consolidation. The receptor source for this set is a male donor with diffuse large B-cell lymphoma.

This clone appeared a few times. The CDR3 protein is CAWSASGTSGGRAYEQYF. For the CDR3, the DNA is TGTGCCTGGAGTGCCTCCGGGACTAGCGGGGGGCGCGCCTACGAGCAGTACTTC. V usage is TRBV30 and J usage is TRBJ2-7, with TRBD2 identical over 15 bases. With 1 base clipped from V and 2 bases from J, the junction kept 9 bases outside the gene matches. The CDR3 has 18 amino acids. The germline V gene has CDR1 GTSNPN and CDR2 SVGIG (reference sequence).

The CDR3 reads CASSSNSLGFSYEQYF. The CDR3 nucleotides read TGTGCCAGCAGCTCAAACAGTCTAGGCTTCTCCTACGAGCAGTACTTC. The V and J genes are TRBV5-6 and TRBJ2-7; D gene uncertain. V lost 3 bases and J 0 bases, leaving 16 bases between the germline ends. CDR3 size: 16 residues. Per germline, CDR1 SGHDT and CDR2 YYEEEE.

The chain combines TRBV27 with TRBJ1-1; D is unclear. The V gene's germline CDR1 is MNHEY and CDR2 SMNVEV (reference sequence). The CDR3 length is 11 residues. Trimming took off 6 bases at V and 5 bases at J, with 7 bases between the two ends. CDR3 sequence reads: CASRFGTEAFF. For the CDR3, the DNA is TGTGCCAGCAGATTTGGAACTGAAGCTTTCTTT.

The V and J genes are TRBV28 and TRBJ2-7, with TRBD2 matching over 10 bases. CDR1 MDHEN and CDR2 SYDVKM come from the germline V gene. The CDR3 runs to 14 residues. The V segment lost 7 bases and the J segment 6 bases; nucleotides outside the gene matches: 9. This chain's CDR3 is CASKPGTSVPEQYF. CDR3 nucleotide sequence: TGTGCCAGCAAGCCCGGGACTAGCGTTCCCGAGCAGTACTTC.

This clone was found a few times. The chain uses TRBV27 and TRBJ1-2; no definite D call. Germline V gene lookup returns CDR1 MNHEY and CDR2 SMNVEV (reference sequence). Deletions cut 3 bases from V and 2 bases from J, with 10 bases between. CDR3 size: 14 residues. CDR3 DNA: TGTGCCAGCAGTTTCGCGTCCGGAAACTATGGCTACACCTTC. Its translation: CASSFASGNYGYTF.

This chain connects TRBV18 to TRBJ1-2, with TRBD1 matching over 11 bases. V shed 2 bases, J shed 6 bases, and the junction held 5 bases outside the gene matches. CDR1 and CDR2 (germline): KGHSH, LQKENI. The CDR3 contains 15 residues. The CDR3 bases are TGTGCCAGCTCACCAATTGGACAGGGGGCAAATGGCTACACCTTC. It codes for CASSPIGQGANGYTF.

The chain has TRBV6-1 and TRBJ2-3; the D is unclear. Trimming stripped 6 bases from V and 3 bases from J, with 10 bases between. The CDR3 has 13 amino acids. Per germline, CDR1 MNHNS and CDR2 SASEGT. CDR3 residues: CASSMRFTDTQYF. CDR3 bases: TGTGCCAGCAGCATGAGGTTTACAGATACGCAGTATTTT.

The chain carries TRBV9 and TRBJ1-2; a possible D gene is TRBD1 (5 bases). V shed 3 bases and J shed 5 bases, with 14 bases lying between them. CDR3 length: 14 amino acids. Germline CDR1 SGDLS, CDR2 YYNGEE. CDR3 sequence (DNA): TGTGCCAGCAGCGGAGGGACGGGGAAGTATGGCTACACCTTC. Encoded protein: CASSGGTGKYGYTF.

V usage is TRBV27 and J usage is TRBJ1-5; D unclear. Germline assignment: CDR1 MNHEY and CDR2 SMNVEV (reference sequence). The CDR3 spans 15 residues. Trimming removed 3 bases from V and 0 bases from J, with 9 bases in between. The CDR3 sequence is CASSLLEDSNQPQHF. In DNA, the CDR3 is TGTGCCAGCAGTTTGTTGGAAGATAGCAATCAGCCCCAGCATTTT.

J is TRBJ1-5 and V is TRBV18; D might be TRBD1 (6 bases). The germline V gene encodes CDR1 KGHSH and CDR2 LQKENI. Trimming removed 6 bases from V and 3 bases from J, with 12 bases in between. This CDR3 contains 14 residues. DNA of the CDR3: TGTGCCAGCTCGACAGGAAGAATCAATCAGCCCCAGCATTTT. Its protein is CASSTGRINQPQHF.

As to this clone: The junction departs from the called germline gene at one end, perhaps through a read error. The genes are TRBV7-7 and TRBJ2-5, with a weak D call TRBD2 (5 bases). The CDR3 is made up of 13 amino acids. CDR1 and CDR2 (germline): SSHAT, FNYEAQ (reference sequence). The CDR3 coding sequence is TGTGCTAGCAGCTCGAGCGGAGTTGAGACCCAGTACTTC. Its translation: CASSSSGVETQYF.

The chain uses TRBV5-1 and TRBJ2-5; no clear D. This CDR3 has 14 amino acids. Germline CDR1 SGHRS, CDR2 YFSETQ. V was pared by 0 bases and J by 1 base, with 7 bases between. CDR3 nucleotides: TGCGCCAGCAGCTTGGTACAGCTCCAAGAGACCCAGTACTTC. This codes for CASSLVQLQETQYF.

The chain is built from TRBV5-8 and TRBJ1-5; D remains unclear. The CDR3 loop spans 14 amino acids. V lost 0 bases, J lost 1 base, and 5 bases lay in between. Germline CDR1 is SGHTS and CDR2 is YDEGEE. The CDR3 sequence is CASSLGRSNQPQHF. The CDR3 nucleotides read TGTGCCAGCAGCTTGGGGCGGAGCAATCAGCCCCAGCATTTT. Full variable domain (remainder filled in from reference TRBV5-8 and TRBJ1-5): EAGVTQSPTHLIKTRGQQATLRCSPISGHTSVYWYQQALGLGLQFLLWYDEGEERNRGNFPPRFSGRQFPNYSSELNVNALELEDSALYLCASSLGRSNQPQHFGDGTRLSIL.

This rearrangement joins TRBV5-4 to TRBJ2-1; 16 nucleotides match TRBD2. The length of the CDR3 is 15 residues. The germline gives CDR1 SGHNT, CDR2 YYREEE (reference sequence). The V and J ends lost 4 bases and 9 bases, in that order; junction bases with no gene match: 4. The CDR3: CASSPGLAGGREQFF. CDR3 nucleotide sequence: TGTGCCAGCAGCCCGGGACTAGCGGGAGGGCGTGAGCAGTTCTTC. The complete variable domain, with remaining parts taken from reference TRBV5-4 and TRBJ2-1, reads ETGVTQSPTHLIKTRGQQVTLRCSSQSGHNTVSWYQQALGQGPQFIFQYYREEENGRGNFPPRFSGLQFPNYSSELNVNALELDDSALYLCASSPGLAGGREQFFGPGTRLTVL.

CDR3 amino acids: CSVVPGGTEAFF. For the CDR3, the DNA is TGCAGCGTTGTGCCCGGGGGAACAGAAGCTTTCTTT. The chain joins TRBV29-1 to TRBJ1-1, with a tentative D call TRBD1 (5 bases). This CDR3 is built from 12 residues. CDR1 and CDR2 (germline): SQVTM, ANQGSEA. Deletions cut 4 bases from V and 8 bases from J, with 14 bases between.

J is TRBJ2-1 and V is TRBV7-6; no clear D gene. Trimming removed 2 bases at V and 7 bases at J, with 6 bases between. CDR1 and CDR2 (germline): SGHVS, FNYEAQ. This CDR3 spans 12 amino acids. CDR3 sequence reads: CASSLPRNEQFF. CDR3 DNA: TGTGCCAGCAGCTTACCCAGAAATGAGCAGTTCTTC.

The chain recombines TRBV27 with TRBJ1-1; no definite D call. The CDR3 sequence is 13 residues long. Trimming took off 7 bases at V and 1 base at J, with 10 bases between the two ends. From germline, CDR1 is MNHEY and CDR2 SMNVEV (reference sequence). In DNA form, the CDR3 reads TGTGCCAGCAAATATCGAACGAACACTGAAGCTTTCTTT. It codes for CASKYRTNTEAFF.

The V gene is TRBV5-1, the J gene TRBJ2-7, with no clear D. This CDR3 has 14 amino acids. Germline V lookup: CDR1 SGHRS, CDR2 YFSETQ. Trimming took 4 bases from V and 2 from J, leaving 13 bases between them. The CDR3 nucleotides read TGCGCCAGCAGCGTGGGTGGGGTGGCCTACGAGCAGTACTTC. Encoded protein: CASSVGGVAYEQYF. Full variable domain (missing parts from reference TRBV5-1 and TRBJ2-7): KAGVTQTPRYLIKTRGQQVTLSCSPISGHRSVSWYQQTPGQGLQFLFEYFSETQRNKGNFPGRFSGRQFSNSRSEMNVSTLELGDSALYLCASSVGGVAYEQYFGPGTRLTVT.

The CDR3 loop is CASSFTFSETQYF. DNA for the CDR3: TGTGCCAGCAGCTTTACCTTTTCGGAGACCCAGTACTTC. The chain uses TRBV11-2 and TRBJ2-5; D is uncertain. CDR3 length equals 13 residues. Trimming stripped 3 bases from V and 5 bases from J, with 10 bases between. Germline CDR1 is SGHAT and CDR2 is FQNNGV.

The rearrangement links TRBV9 to TRBJ2-5, with a tentative D call TRBD1 (5 bases). Germline CDR1 is SGDLS and CDR2 is YYNGEE. Trimming cost V 4 bases and J 4 bases, with 14 bases left between them. The CDR3 runs to 14 residues. The CDR3 region is CASSPLGQGETQYF. CDR3 DNA: TGTGCCAGCAGCCCTCTGGGGCAGGGAGAGACCCAGTACTTC.

This clone appeared once. The J gene is TRBJ2-1, the V gene TRBV14; no clear D gene. This CDR3 spans 14 amino acids. V was trimmed by 5 bases and J by 7 bases, leaving 15 bases between them. Germline CDR1 reads SGHDN; CDR2 reads FVKESK. DNA of the CDR3: TGTGCCAGCAGCGAACGGAGTCACCGGAATGAGCAGTTCTTC. It codes for CASSERSHRNEQFF.

This clone was observed a few times. The chain carries TRBV6-5 and TRBJ1-1, with D hard to call. In germline, CDR1 is MNHEY, CDR2 SVGAGI. The ends were cut back, 5 bases at V and 12 bases at J, with 19 bases in the middle. The CDR3 loop spans 13 amino acids. The CDR3: CASSHPTKREPFF. The DNA for the CDR3 is TGTGCCAGCAGTCACCCGACGAAGAGGGAACCTTTCTTT.

The rearrangement links TRBV6-6 to TRBJ2-7; D not resolved. The ends were cut back, 5 bases at V and 5 bases at J, with 7 bases in the middle. Germline V CDR1 and CDR2: MNHNY, SVGAGI (reference sequence). The length of the CDR3 is 11 residues. The CDR3 sequence: CASSAINEQYF. The CDR3, as DNA: TGTGCCAGCAGTGCCATCAACGAGCAGTACTTC.

This chain uses TRBV10-2 with TRBJ1-1; 8 bases are shared with TRBD1. Germline V gene sequence: CDR1 WSHSY, CDR2 SAAADI. The J segment lost 4 bases and the V segment lost 3 bases, leaving 4 bases of the junction unmatched. The CDR3 has 14 residues. The CDR3 here is CASSDQGAGTEAFF. Here the CDR3 DNA reads TGCGCCAGCAGTGACCAGGGGGCCGGCACTGAAGCTTTCTTT.

This chain links TRBV10-3 with TRBJ2-7, with a tentative D call TRBD1 (6 bases). This CDR3 is built from 14 residues. CDR1 is ENHRY, CDR2 SYGVKD, per germline. V was cut by 5 bases and J by 0 bases, with 11 bases left in between. The CDR3 coding sequence is TGTGCCATCAGTCGCCGGGACACCTCCTACGAGCAGTACTTC. Protein: CAISRRDTSYEQYF.

J is TRBJ1-6 and V is TRBV5-1, with 8 bases matching TRBD1. The CDR3 contains 17 residues. Germline V gene lookup returns CDR1 SGHRS and CDR2 YFSETQ. V was clipped by 4 bases and J by 6 bases; unmatched bases: 12. DNA for the CDR3: TGCGCCAGCAGCCCTGGGAGCGGGACAGGTACTAATTCACCCCTCCACTTT. Translation gives CASSPGSGTGTNSPLHF.